This TCR beta chain was sequenced during a study of T cell repertoires in cytomegalovirus infection. Overall study: Well-studied HLA-B-restricted CMV epitopes were used in the study alongside recently identified HLA-C-restricted ones.

Comment on this clonotype: Its target is unknown.

Each CDR3 protein is one row after TCRdb ran MiXCR on the reads. The repertoire has hundreds of thousands of distinct CDR3 sequences, around 30% of them found once; the top ten carry around 15%. V was trimmed by 1 base and J by 9 bases, leaving 13 bases between them. The length of the CDR3 is 15 residues. In germline, CDR1 is MNHNS, CDR2 SASEGT. The source is a human donor in good health (CMV status not recorded). Some clones in this sample may be carry-over from other donors' samples. V is TRBV6-1 and J is TRBJ1-6; D not certain. The sample was cultured CD8+ T cells from PBMCs, taken from culture after CMV antigen stimulation. In nucleotides, the CDR3 is TGTGCCAGCAGTGAAGGGACCAGGCCCTTTTCACCCCTCCACTTT. Its protein product is CASSEGTRPFSPLHF.